This T cell receptor (beta chain) was recorded in a study of blood T cell repertoires in COVID-19. Overall study context: Italy, Spain and the United States were the sources of the convalescent and acute COVID-19 samples. The analysed material was cDNA or gDNA that came from T cells, B-cell-depleted T cells, or PBMCs.

CDR3 length: 12 amino acids. Germline V lookup: CDR1 LGHDT, CDR2 YNNKEL (reference sequence). Methods used by the authors: The authors estimated nucleated cell counts from reference gene primer amplification. Sequenced by immunoSEQ multiplex PCR; TCRdb stores in-frame clones only, minus some. Clonal size and the V and J genes are those of that table, whereas D and trimming came from the DNA. The sample lists some 280,000 clones; around 90% were seen once. To note about this clone: One end of the junction is discordant with germline, which a read error may explain.

Sequenced: peripheral blood. This clonotype was sampled from a woman in her forties who had recovered from COVID-19. The chain couples TRBV3-1 (or the pseudogene TRBV3-2) to TRBJ2-3; TRBD2 might be the D (6 bases). The chain's CDR3 is CASSQGRRAQFF. CDR3 nucleotides: TGTGCCAGCAGCCAAGGGCGGAGGGCGCAGTTTTTT.